A single sample is the source of the 13 T cell receptor beta chains below, sequenced in a study of response to subunit inactivated influenza vaccine. Each CDR3 protein is one row after TCRdb ran MiXCR on the RT-PCR reads. Seen here are some 480,000 distinct CDR3 sequences, approximately 10% observed once, and the top ten hold approximately 12%. This sample comprised PBMCs from blood, obtained about 40 days after vaccination. Receptors originate from a man aged 45-65 years who received an inactivated influenza vaccine.

The V and J genes are TRBV28 and TRBJ2-2, with 8 bases matching TRBD2. V lost 1 base and J lost 4; bases outside the gene matches: 2. Germline CDR1 MDHEN, CDR2 SYDVKM. The CDR3 loop spans 15 amino acids. The CDR3: CASSLYGTSTGELFF. The CDR3 DNA reads as TGTGCCAGCAGTTTATACGGGACTAGCACCGGGGAGCTGTTTTTT.

This clonotype was found many times. The J gene is TRBJ1-6, the V gene TRBV6-1, with 9 nucleotides matching TRBD1. Germline V gives CDR1 MNHNS, CDR2 SASEGT. The CDR3 runs 14 residues. V trimming: 6 bases; J trimming: 9 bases; junction bases outside the gene matches: 6. CDR3 nucleotides: TGTGCCAGCAGACCGCCGGGACAGGGTTCACCCCTCCACTTT. Its translation is CASRPPGQGSPLHF.

The chain has TRBV4-1 and TRBJ2-7; no reliable D call. The V gene lost 1 base and the J gene lost 5 bases, with 15 bases spanning the gap. The germline V gene has CDR1 MGHRA and CDR2 YSYEKL. The CDR3 has 15 residues. As DNA, the CDR3 is TGCGCCAGCAGCCAAGCCTTAGGGCGCGCCAACGAGCAGTACTTC. Translated: CASSQALGRANEQYF.

The chain's CDR3 is CASSSGTSNYGYTF. CDR3 sequence (DNA): TGTGCCAGCAGCTCGGGGACTTCTAACTATGGCTACACCTTC. This chain joins TRBV11-2 and TRBJ1-2; D is possibly TRBD1 (5 bases). Trimming took off 4 bases at V and 0 bases at J, with 9 bases between the two ends. CDR3 length: 14 residues. Germline V lookup: CDR1 SGHAT, CDR2 FQNNGV. Full variable domain (outside the CDR3, taken from reference TRBV11-2 and TRBJ1-2): EAGVAQSPRYKIIEKRQSVAFWCNPISGHATLYWYQQILGQGPKLLIQFQNNGVVDDSQLPKDRFSAERLKGVDSTLKIQPAKLEDSAVYLCASSSGTSNYGYTFGSGTRLTVV.

This clonotype was counted a few times. The J gene is TRBJ2-5, the V gene TRBV7-9; a possible D gene is TRBD1 (6 bases). Germline CDR1 is SEHNR and CDR2 is FQNEAQ (reference sequence). The CDR3 runs to 16 residues. Trimming removed 5 bases from V and 4 bases from J, with 20 bases in between. The CDR3: CASSRPPGSGAETQYF. The CDR3 region has the DNA TGTGCCAGCAGCCGCCCCCCCGGTTCAGGGGCAGAGACCCAGTACTTC.

This clonotype has only a few counts. This chain joins TRBV7-2 and TRBJ1-6, with D hard to call. The CDR3 consists of 12 residues. The germline V and J ends were trimmed by 5 bases and 9 bases, with 8 bases remaining between them. CDR1 and CDR2 from the germline V gene are SGHTA and FQGNSA. Here the CDR3 reads CASSPGISPLHF. DNA of the CDR3: TGTGCCAGCAGCCCCGGGATTTCACCCCTCCACTTT.

The chain employs TRBV28 and TRBJ1-2, with D hard to call. This CDR3 is built from 13 residues. The germline CDR1 and CDR2 sequences are MDHEN and SYDVKM. Trimming removed 9 bases at V and 1 base at J, with 12 bases between. The CDR3 DNA is TGTGCCAGTAGGCAGCCAAATAACTATGGCTACACCTTC. Protein product: CASRQPNNYGYTF.

This clonotype was counted a few times. The chain recombines TRBV5-1 with TRBJ2-3, with a weak D call TRBD1 (6 bases). Germline lookup yields CDR1 SGHRS and CDR2 YFSETQ. There are 16 residues in the CDR3. V was shortened by 0 bases and J by 3 bases, with 14 bases between the two germline ends. The CDR3 DNA reads TGCGCCAGCAGCTTGGGTTTGGGGGCTTCAACAGATACGCAGTATTTT. This sequence encodes CASSLGLGASTDTQYF.

The chain's CDR3 is CASSQGPGSNQPQHF. DNA of the CDR3: TGTGCCAGCAGCCAAGGTCCAGGGAGCAATCAGCCCCAGCATTTT. This sequence joins TRBV4-2 and TRBJ1-5; a possible D gene is TRBD1 (5 bases). This CDR3 is built from 15 residues. V lost 1 base and J 1 base, leaving 8 bases between the germline ends. Germline values: CDR1 LGHNA, CDR2 YNFKEQ.

At least ten counts were recorded for this clonotype. The V and J genes are TRBV12-3 or TRBV12-4 and TRBJ1-1; D is uncertain. The V end was cut by 0 bases, the J end by 5 bases, with 4 bases between. The CDR3 runs 12 residues. CDR3 region: CASSLAMTEAFF. Written as DNA, the CDR3 is TGTGCCAGCAGTTTAGCAATGACTGAAGCTTTCTTT.

This clonotype was seen only a few times. V and J are TRBV2 and TRBJ2-7; tentative D call: TRBD2 (6 bases). Trimming pared 0 bases from V and 3 bases from J, leaving 12 bases between. Germline V gene lookup returns CDR1 SNHLY and CDR2 FYNNEI. There are 15 residues in the CDR3. The CDR3 reads CASSEARDGGYEQYF. CDR3 nucleotides: TGTGCCAGCAGTGAAGCGCGGGACGGAGGCTACGAGCAGTACTTC. Variable domain in full (rest from reference TRBV2 and TRBJ2-7): EPEVTQTPSHQVTQMGQEVILRCVPISNHLYFYWYRQILGQKVEFLVSFYNNEISEKSEIFDDQFSVERPDGSNFTLKIRSTKLEDSAMYFCASSEARDGGYEQYFGPGTRLTVT.

This clonotype has a count of ten or more. At one end, the junction sequence differs from germline, possibly due to a read error. This chain connects TRBV5-1 to TRBJ2-5; 10 bases are a match to TRBD1. The CDR3 spans 13 residues. Germline CDR1 is SGHRS and CDR2 is YFSETQ. The CDR3 is CASSRDRGETQYF. CDR3 sequence (DNA): TGTGCCAGCAGCCGGGACAGGGGAGAGACCCAGTACTTC. Full variable domain (rest looked up from reference TRBV5-1 and TRBJ2-5): KAGVTQTPRYLIKTRGQQVTLSCSPISGHRSVSWYQQTPGQGLQFLFEYFSETQRNKGNFPGRFSGRQFSNSRSEMNVSTLELGDSALYLCASSRDRGETQYFGPGTRLLVL.

The chain uses TRBV7-2 and TRBJ1-6; D is possibly TRBD1 (6 bases). CDR1 SGHTA and CDR2 FQGNSA come from the germline V gene. The CDR3 contains 14 residues. V lost 1 base and J lost 10, with 11 bases in between. CDR3 in amino acids: CASSLDPGESPLHF. The CDR3 bases are TGTGCCAGCAGCTTAGACCCAGGGGAGTCACCCCTCCACTTT.